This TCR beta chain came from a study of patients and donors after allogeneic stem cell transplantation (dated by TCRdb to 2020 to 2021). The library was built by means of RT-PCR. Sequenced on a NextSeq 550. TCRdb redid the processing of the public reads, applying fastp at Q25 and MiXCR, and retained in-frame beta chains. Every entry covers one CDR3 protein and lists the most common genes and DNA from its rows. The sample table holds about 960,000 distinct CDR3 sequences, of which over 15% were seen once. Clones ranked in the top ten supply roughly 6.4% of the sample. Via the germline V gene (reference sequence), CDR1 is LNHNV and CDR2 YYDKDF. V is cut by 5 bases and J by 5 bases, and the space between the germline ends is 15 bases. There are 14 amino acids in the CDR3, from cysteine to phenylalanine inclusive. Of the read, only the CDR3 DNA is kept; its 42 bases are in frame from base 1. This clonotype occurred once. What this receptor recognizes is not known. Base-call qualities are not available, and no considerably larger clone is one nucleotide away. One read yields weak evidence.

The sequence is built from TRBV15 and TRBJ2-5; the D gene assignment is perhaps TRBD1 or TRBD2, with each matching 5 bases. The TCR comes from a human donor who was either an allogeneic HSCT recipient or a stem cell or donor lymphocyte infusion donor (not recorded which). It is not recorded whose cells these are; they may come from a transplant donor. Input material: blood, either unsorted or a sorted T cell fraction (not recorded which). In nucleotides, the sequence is TGTGCCACCAGCCTGGACTCCGGGGCGGAGACCCAGTACTTC. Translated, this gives CATSLDSGAETQYF.